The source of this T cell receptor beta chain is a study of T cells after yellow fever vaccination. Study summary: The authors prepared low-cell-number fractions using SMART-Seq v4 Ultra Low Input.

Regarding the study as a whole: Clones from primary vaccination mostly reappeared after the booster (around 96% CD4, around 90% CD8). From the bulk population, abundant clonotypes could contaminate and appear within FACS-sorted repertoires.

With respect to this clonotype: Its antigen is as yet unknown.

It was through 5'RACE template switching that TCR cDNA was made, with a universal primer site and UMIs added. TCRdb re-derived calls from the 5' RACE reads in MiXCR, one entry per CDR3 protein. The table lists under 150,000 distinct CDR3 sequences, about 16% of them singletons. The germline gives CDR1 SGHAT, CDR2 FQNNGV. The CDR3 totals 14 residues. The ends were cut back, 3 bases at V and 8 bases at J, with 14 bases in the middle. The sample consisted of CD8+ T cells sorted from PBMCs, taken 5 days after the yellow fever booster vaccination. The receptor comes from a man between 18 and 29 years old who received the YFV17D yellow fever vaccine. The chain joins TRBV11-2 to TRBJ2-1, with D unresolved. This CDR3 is CASSFISDRDEQFF. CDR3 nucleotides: TGTGCCAGCAGCTTTATTTCGGATAGGGATGAGCAGTTCTTC. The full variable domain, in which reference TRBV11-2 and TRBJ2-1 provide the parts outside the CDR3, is EAGVAQSPRYKIIEKRQSVAFWCNPISGHATLYWYQQILGQGPKLLIQFQNNGVVDDSQLPKDRFSAERLKGVDSTLKIQPAKLEDSAVYLCASSFISDRDEQFFGPGTRLTVL.